This TCR beta chain was recorded in a study of OX40 agonist ivuxolimab in advanced cancers. Across the whole study: Recorded diagnoses for dose-escalation patients were hepatocellular carcinoma, melanoma, renal cell or head and neck cancer.

Only in-frame clones appear in the TCRdb table, and some are missing; sequencing was by immunoSEQ multiplex PCR. Of 80,000 to 100,000 clones in the sample, about nine tenths were seen once. Blood draws occurred at baseline, cycle 4 day 1, and cycle 7 day 1. Broader study findings: On average, CD8+ T cells had more expanded clones than CD4+.

Germline V gene lookup returns CDR1 LNHDA and CDR2 SQIVND (reference sequence). V trimming: 6 bases; J trimming: 5 bases; junction bases outside the gene matches: 9. The CDR3 spans 14 residues. To note about this clone: Antigen: not known.

This chain joins TRBV19 and TRBJ2-5, with 7 bases lining up with TRBD2. The clonotype comes from an adult with an advanced solid tumor such as melanoma, head and neck, liver or kidney cancer. The sample was CD4+ or CD8+ T cells sorted from blood, taken in a trial of the OX40 agonist ivuxolimab. The CDR3 DNA follows: TGTGCCAGTAGCCAGCCGGGGGGTGTGGAGACCCAGTACTTC. Amino acids: CASSQPGGVETQYF.